Each of the 8 T cell receptor beta chains below was sequenced from the same sample in a study of cytomegalovirus exposure and HLA in healthy donors. Generated by immunoSEQ multiplex PCR, the TCRdb table keeps only in-frame clones and is missing some. The table lists about 68,000 clones, roughly 96% of them singletons. The sample comprised PBMCs. The origin of the receptors is a man younger than 35 in good health and CMV-seronegative.

The chain carries TRBV28 and TRBJ1-1, with D possibly TRBD1 on 6 matching bases. CDR1 and CDR2 from the germline V gene are MDHEN and SYDVKM. The CDR3 has 14 amino acids. V was clipped by 2 bases and J by 5 bases, with 12 bases between them. The CDR3 region is CASSLTQGWTEAFF. The DNA for the CDR3 is TGTGCCAGCAGTTTAACACAGGGTTGGACTGAAGCTTTCTTT.

The J gene is TRBJ2-5, the V gene TRBV7-9; 11 bases match TRBD2. CDR3 length equals 18 residues. The germline V gene has CDR1 SEHNR and CDR2 FQNEAQ (reference sequence). The junction had 14 bases not matched to a gene; V was cut back by 5 bases and J by 3 bases. CDR3 loop: CASSAAGTSGGGEETQYF. The CDR3 DNA reads TGTGCCAGCAGCGCTGCCGGGACTAGCGGAGGGGGGGAAGAGACCCAGTACTTC.

This clone was seen once. The chain is built from TRBV27 and TRBJ1-2; no clear D gene. Trimming cost V 5 bases and J 5 bases, with 12 bases left between them. The CDR3 sequence is 13 residues long. From germline, CDR1 is MNHEY and CDR2 SMNVEV (reference sequence). The CDR3 sequence: CASSITEGYGYTF. The CDR3 DNA sequence: TGTGCCAGCAGTATTACAGAGGGTTATGGCTACACCTTC.

V usage is TRBV18 and J usage is TRBJ1-5; D uncertain. The germline gives CDR1 KGHSH, CDR2 LQKENI. The CDR3 spans 16 residues. V gave up 6 bases and J gave up 4 bases, with 19 bases separating them. The CDR3 spells CASSTTNSPGNQPQHF. DNA for the CDR3: TGTGCCAGCTCCACCACCAATAGTCCGGGAAATCAGCCCCAGCATTTT. Full variable domain (outside the CDR3, taken from reference TRBV18 and TRBJ1-5): NAGVMQNPRHLVRRRGQEARLRCSPMKGHSHVYWYRQLPEEGLKFMVYLQKENIIDESGMPKERFSAEFPKEGPSILRIQQVVRGDSAAYFCASSTTNSPGNQPQHFGDGTRLSIL.

This sequence joins TRBV19 and TRBJ2-3; D is possibly TRBD2 (5 bases). This CDR3 has 14 residues. Trimming left V 4 bases short and J 2 bases short, with 10 bases between. The V gene's germline CDR1 is LNHDA and CDR2 SQIVND (reference sequence). The CDR3 DNA is TGTGCCAGTAGTACTTTACGGGACACAGATACGCAGTATTTT. Its translation: CASSTLRDTDTQYF. Full variable domain (remainder filled in from reference TRBV19 and TRBJ2-3): DGGITQSPKYLFRKEGQNVTLSCEQNLNHDAMYWYRQDPGQGLRLIYYSQIVNDFQKGDIAEGYSVSREKKESFPLTVTSAQKNPTAFYLCASSTLRDTDTQYFGPGTRLTVL.

This clone was recorded a few times. V and J are TRBV6-5 and TRBJ2-3, with 13 bases identical to TRBD2. The germline V gene encodes CDR1 MNHEY and CDR2 SVGAGI. Trimming cost V 5 bases and J 4 bases; bases outside gene matches: 0. The CDR3 contains 14 residues. CDR3 nucleotides: TGTGCCAGCAGTGGACTAGCGGGAGCAGATACGCAGTATTTT. Translating it yields CASSGLAGADTQYF.

J is TRBJ1-6 and V is TRBV28, with TRBD1 as a possible D gene (6 bases). The germline V gene has CDR1 MDHEN and CDR2 SYDVKM. The germline V and J ends were trimmed by 6 bases and 4 bases, with 13 bases remaining between them. This CDR3 comprises 15 residues. This CDR3 reads CASSPYRAYNSPLHF. CDR3 DNA: TGTGCCAGCAGCCCATACAGGGCATATAATTCACCCCTCCACTTT.

Remarks on this clone: One end of the junction does not line up with germline, which may come from a read error. V is TRBV28 and J is TRBJ2-7, with D possibly TRBD1 on 5 matching bases. CDR3 length equals 12 residues. Germline assignment: CDR1 MDHEN and CDR2 SYDVKM. The CDR3 loop reads CASSSLTEIKDF. The CDR3 DNA is TGTGCCAGCAGTTCCCTGACAGAAATAAAGGACTTC.